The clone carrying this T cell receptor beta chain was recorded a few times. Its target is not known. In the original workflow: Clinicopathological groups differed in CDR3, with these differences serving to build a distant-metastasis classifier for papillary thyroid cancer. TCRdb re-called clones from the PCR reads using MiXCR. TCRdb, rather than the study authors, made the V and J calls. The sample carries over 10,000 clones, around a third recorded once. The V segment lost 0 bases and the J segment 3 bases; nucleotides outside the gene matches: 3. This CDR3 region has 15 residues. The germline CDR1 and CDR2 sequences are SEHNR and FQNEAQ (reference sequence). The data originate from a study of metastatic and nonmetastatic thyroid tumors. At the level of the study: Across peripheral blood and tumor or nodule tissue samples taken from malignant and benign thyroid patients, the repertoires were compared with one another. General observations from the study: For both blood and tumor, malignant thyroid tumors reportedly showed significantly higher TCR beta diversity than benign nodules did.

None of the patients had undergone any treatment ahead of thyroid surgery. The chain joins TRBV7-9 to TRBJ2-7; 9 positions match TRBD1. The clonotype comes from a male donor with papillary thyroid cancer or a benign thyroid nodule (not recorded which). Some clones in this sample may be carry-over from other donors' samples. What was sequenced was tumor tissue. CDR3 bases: TGTGCCAGCAGCTTAGCAGGGACAGGGAACTACGAGCAGTACTTC. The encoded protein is CASSLAGTGNYEQYF.